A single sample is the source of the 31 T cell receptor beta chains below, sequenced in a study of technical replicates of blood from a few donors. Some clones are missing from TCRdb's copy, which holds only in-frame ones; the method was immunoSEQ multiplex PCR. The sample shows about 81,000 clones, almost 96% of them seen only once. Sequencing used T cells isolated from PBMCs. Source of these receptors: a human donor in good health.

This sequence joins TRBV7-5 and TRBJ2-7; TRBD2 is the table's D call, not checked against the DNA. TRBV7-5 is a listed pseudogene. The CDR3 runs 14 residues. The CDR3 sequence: CVRSWKAGDYEQYF. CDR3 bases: TGTGTCAGAAGCTGGAAAGCGGGAGACTACGAGCAGTACTTC.

The CDR3 coding sequence is TGCGCCAGCAGCTATTACACGAGCGGGAGGAGCACCGGGGAGCTGTTTTTT. Residues: CASSYYTSGRSTGELFF. The chain uses TRBV5-1 and TRBJ2-2, with 9 bases that match TRBD2. Germline V gives CDR1 SGHRS, CDR2 YFSETQ. With V trimmed by 3 bases and J by 4 bases, 10 bases remained unmatched. The CDR3 extends over 17 amino acids.

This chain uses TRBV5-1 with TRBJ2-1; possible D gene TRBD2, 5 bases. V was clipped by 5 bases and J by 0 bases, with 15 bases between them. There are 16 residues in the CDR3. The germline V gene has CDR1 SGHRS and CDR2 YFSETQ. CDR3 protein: CASRPTGLSSYNEQFF. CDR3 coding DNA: TGCGCCAGCAGACCAACGGGGTTAAGCTCCTACAATGAGCAGTTCTTC.

This chain's CDR3 is CASRSVTGVGEQFF. Here the CDR3 DNA reads TGTGCCAGCAGATCGGTTACAGGGGTAGGAGAGCAGTTCTTC. This chain links TRBV7-2 with TRBJ2-1; 7 bases fit TRBD1. V gave up 6 bases and J gave up 10 bases; unmatched junction bases: 12. Germline CDR1 SGHTA, CDR2 FQGNSA. The CDR3 totals 14 residues.

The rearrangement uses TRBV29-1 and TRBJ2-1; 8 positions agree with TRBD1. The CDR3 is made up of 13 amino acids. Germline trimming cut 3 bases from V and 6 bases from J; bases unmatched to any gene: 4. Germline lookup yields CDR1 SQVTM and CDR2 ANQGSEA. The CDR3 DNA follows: TGCAGCGTTGAGGACAGGGACGCCAATGAGCAGTTCTTC. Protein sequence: CSVEDRDANEQFF.

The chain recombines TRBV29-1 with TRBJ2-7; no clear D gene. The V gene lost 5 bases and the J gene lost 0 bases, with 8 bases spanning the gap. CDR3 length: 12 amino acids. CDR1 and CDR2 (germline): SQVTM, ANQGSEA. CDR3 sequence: CSVLAPSYEQYF. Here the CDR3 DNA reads TGCAGCGTTCTGGCACCCTCCTACGAGCAGTACTTC.

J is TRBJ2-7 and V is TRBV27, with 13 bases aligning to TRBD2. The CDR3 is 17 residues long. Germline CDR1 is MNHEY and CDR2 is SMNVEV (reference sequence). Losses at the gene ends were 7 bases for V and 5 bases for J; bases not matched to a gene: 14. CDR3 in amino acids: CASTPILAGGPRNEQYF. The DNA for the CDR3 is TGTGCCAGCACCCCTATACTAGCGGGAGGGCCTCGGAACGAGCAGTACTTC.

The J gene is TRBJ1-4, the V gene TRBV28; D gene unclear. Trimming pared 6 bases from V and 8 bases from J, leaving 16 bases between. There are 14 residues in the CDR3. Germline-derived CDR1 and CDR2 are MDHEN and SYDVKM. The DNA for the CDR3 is TGTGCCAGCAGCCCTTCTTATATCAGGGAAAAACTGTTTTTT. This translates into CASSPSYIREKLFF.

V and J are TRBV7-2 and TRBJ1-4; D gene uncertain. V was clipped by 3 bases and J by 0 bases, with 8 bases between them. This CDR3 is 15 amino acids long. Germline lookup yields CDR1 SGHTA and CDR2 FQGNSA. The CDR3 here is CASSFTRATNEKLFF. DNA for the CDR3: TGTGCCAGCAGCTTTACACGTGCAACTAATGAAAAACTGTTTTTT.

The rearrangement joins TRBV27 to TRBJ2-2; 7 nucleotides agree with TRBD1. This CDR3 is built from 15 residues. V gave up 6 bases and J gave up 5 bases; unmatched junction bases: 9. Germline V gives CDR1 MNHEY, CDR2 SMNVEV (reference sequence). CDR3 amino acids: CASSETGFLTGELFF. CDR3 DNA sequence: TGTGCCAGCAGCGAGACAGGGTTTTTAACCGGGGAGCTGTTTTTT.

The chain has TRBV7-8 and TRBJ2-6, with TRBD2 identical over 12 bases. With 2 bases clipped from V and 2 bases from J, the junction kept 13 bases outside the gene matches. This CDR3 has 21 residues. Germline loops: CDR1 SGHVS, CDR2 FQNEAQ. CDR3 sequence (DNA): TGTGCCAGCAGCTTATGGGGTGGAGCTAGCGGGAGGGTTACTGGGGCCAACGTCCTGACTTTC. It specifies CASSLWGGASGRVTGANVLTF.

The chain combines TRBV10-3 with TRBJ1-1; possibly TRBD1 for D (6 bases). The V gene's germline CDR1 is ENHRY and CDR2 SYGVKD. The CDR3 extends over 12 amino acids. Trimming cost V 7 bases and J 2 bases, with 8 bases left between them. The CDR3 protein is CAIKGENTEAFF. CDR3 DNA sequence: TGTGCCATCAAGGGGGAAAACACTGAAGCTTTCTTT.

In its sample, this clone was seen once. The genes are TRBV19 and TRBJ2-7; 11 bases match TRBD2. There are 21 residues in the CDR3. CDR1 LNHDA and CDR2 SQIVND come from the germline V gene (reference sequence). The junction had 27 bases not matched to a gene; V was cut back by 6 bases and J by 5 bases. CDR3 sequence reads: CASRSWGVGGSGRARGHEQYF. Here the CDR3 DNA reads TGTGCCAGTAGGTCGTGGGGAGTCGGTGGTAGCGGGAGGGCCAGGGGCCACGAGCAGTACTTC.

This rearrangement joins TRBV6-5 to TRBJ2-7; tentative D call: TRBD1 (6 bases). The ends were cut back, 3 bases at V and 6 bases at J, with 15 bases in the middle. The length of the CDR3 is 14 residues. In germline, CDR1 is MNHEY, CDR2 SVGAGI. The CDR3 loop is CASSYRLDSFEQYF. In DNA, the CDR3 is TGTGCCAGCAGTTATCGCCTGGACAGCTTCGAGCAGTACTTC.

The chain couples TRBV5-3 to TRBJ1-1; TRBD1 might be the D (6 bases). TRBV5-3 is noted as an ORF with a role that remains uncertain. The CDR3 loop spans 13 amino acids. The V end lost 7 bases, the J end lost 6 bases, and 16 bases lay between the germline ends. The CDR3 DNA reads TGTGCCAGAGGGGGGGCCTTATCAGCTGAAGCTTTCTTT. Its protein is CARGGALSAEAFF.

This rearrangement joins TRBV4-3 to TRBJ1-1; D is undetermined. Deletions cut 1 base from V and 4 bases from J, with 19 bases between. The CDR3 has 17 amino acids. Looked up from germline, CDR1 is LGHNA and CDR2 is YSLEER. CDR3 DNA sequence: TGCGCCAGCAGCCAAGTGTTCTGGAACAGAACCAGCACTGAAGCTTTCTTT. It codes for CASSQVFWNRTSTEAFF.

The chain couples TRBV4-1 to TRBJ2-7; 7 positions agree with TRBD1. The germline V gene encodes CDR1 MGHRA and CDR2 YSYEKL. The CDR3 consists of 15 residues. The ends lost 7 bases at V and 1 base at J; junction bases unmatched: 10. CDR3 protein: CASTRGPGGSYEQYF. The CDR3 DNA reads TGCGCCAGCACAAGGGGACCAGGGGGTTCCTACGAGCAGTACTTC.

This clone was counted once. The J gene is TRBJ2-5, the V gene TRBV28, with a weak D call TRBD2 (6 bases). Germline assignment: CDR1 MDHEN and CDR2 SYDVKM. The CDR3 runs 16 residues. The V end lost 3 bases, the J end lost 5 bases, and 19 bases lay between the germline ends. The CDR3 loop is CASSFPGDHERETQYF. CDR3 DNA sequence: TGTGCCAGCAGTTTCCCGGGGGACCACGAGCGGGAGACCCAGTACTTC.

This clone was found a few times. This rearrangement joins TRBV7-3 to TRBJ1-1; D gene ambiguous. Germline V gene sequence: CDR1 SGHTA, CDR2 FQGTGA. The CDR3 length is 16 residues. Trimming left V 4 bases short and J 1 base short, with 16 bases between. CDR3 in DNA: TGTGCCAGCAGCTCTCGGGGTAAACGGGAGAACACTGAAGCTTTCTTT. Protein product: CASSSRGKRENTEAFF.

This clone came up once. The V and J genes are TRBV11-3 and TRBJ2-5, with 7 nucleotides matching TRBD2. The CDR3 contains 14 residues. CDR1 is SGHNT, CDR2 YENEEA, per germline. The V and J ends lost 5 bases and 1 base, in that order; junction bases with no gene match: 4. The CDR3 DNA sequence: TGTGCCAGCAGCATTACTAGCGTCCAAGAGACCCAGTACTTC. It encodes CASSITSVQETQYF. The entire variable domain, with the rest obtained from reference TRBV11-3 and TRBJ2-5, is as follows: EAGVVQSPRYKIIEKKQPVAFWCNPISGHNTLYWYLQNLGQGPELLIRYENEEAVDDSQLPKDRFSAERLKGVDSTLKIQPAELGDSAVYLCASSITSVQETQYFGPGTRLLVL.

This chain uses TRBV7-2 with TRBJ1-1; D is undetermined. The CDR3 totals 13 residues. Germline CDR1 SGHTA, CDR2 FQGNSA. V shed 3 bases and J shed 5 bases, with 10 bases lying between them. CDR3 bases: TGTGCCAGCAGCTTGACGGGTGGAACTGAAGCTTTCTTT. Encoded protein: CASSLTGGTEAFF. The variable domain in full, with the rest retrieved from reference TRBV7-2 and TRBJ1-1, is GAGVSQSPSNKVTEKGKDVELRCDPISGHTALYWYRQSLGQGLEFLIYFQGNSAPDKSGLPSDRFSAERTGGSVSTLTIQRTQQEDSAVYLCASSLTGGTEAFFGQGTRLTVV.

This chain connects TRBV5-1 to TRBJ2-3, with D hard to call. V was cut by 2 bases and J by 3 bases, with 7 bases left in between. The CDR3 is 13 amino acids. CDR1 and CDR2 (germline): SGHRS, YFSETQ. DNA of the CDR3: TGCGCCAGCAGCTTAGCTCCTACAGATACGCAGTATTTT. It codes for CASSLAPTDTQYF.

The CDR3 sequence is CASSVDAGTYEQYF. The CDR3 nucleotides are TGTGCCAGCAGCGTAGACGCGGGAACCTACGAGCAGTACTTC. The chain has TRBV9 and TRBJ2-7; possibly TRBD2 for D (6 bases). The CDR3 is 14 amino acids. In germline, CDR1 is SGDLS, CDR2 YYNGEE. Trimming shortened V by 0 bases and J by 2 bases, and 9 bases separated the two germline ends.

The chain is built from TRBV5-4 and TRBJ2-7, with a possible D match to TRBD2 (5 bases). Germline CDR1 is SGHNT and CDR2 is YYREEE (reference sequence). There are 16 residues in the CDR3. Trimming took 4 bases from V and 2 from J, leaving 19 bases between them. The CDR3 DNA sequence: TGTGCCAGCAGCATACGACGAAGCGGCTACACCTACGAGCAGTACTTC. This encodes CASSIRRSGYTYEQYF.

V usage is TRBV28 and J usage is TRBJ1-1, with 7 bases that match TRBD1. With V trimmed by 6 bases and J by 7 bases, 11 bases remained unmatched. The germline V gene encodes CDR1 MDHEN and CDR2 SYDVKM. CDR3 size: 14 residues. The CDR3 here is CASSRGQSFYEAFF. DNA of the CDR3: TGTGCCAGCAGCCGGGGACAGAGTTTTTATGAAGCTTTCTTT.

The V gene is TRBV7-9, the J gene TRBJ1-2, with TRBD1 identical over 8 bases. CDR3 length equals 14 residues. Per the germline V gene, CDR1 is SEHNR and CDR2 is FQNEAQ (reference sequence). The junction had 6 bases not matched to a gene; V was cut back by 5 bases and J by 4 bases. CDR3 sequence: CASSPTGTGYGYTF. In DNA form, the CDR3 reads TGTGCCAGCAGCCCCACCGGGACAGGCTATGGCTACACCTTC. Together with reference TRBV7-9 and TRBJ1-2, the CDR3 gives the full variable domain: DTGVSQNPRHKITKRGQNVTFRCDPISEHNRLYWYRQTLGQGPEFLTYFQNEAQLEKSRLLSDRFSAERPKGSFSTLEIQRTEQGDSAMYLCASSPTGTGYGYTFGSGTRLTVV.

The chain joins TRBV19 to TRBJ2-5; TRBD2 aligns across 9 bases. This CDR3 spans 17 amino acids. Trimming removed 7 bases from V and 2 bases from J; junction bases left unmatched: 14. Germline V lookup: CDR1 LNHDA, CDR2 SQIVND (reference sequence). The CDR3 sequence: CASTLSWGGRAQETQYF. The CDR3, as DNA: TGTGCCAGTACCTTGTCGTGGGGCGGGAGGGCGCAAGAGACCCAGTACTTC. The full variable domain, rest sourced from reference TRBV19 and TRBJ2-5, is DGGITQSPKYLFRKEGQNVTLSCEQNLNHDAMYWYRQDPGQGLRLIYYSQIVNDFQKGDIAEGYSVSREKKESFPLTVTSAQKNPTAFYLCASTLSWGGRAQETQYFGPGTRLLVL.

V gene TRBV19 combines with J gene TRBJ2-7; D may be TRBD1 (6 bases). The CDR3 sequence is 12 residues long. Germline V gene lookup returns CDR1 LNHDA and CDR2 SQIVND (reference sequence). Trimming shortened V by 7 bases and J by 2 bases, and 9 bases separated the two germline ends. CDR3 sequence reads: CASTGDTYEQYF. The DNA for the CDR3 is TGTGCCAGTACAGGGGACACCTACGAGCAGTACTTC.

The CDR3 DNA sequence: TGTGCCAGCAGTGCGGACAGGCAGAATGAGCAGTTCTTC. Encoded protein: CASSADRQNEQFF. The chain links TRBV27 to TRBJ2-1; TRBD1 aligns across 7 bases. The germline V gene encodes CDR1 MNHEY and CDR2 SMNVEV (reference sequence). The J segment lost 7 bases and the V segment lost 5 bases, leaving 5 bases of the junction unmatched. The CDR3 loop spans 13 amino acids.

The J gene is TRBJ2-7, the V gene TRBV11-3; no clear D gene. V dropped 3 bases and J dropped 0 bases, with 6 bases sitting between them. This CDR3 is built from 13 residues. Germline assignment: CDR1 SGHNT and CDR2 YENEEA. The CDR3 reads CASSFESSYEQYF. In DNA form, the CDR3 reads TGTGCCAGCAGCTTCGAGAGCTCCTACGAGCAGTACTTC. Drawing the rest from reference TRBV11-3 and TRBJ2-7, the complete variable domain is EAGVVQSPRYKIIEKKQPVAFWCNPISGHNTLYWYLQNLGQGPELLIRYENEEAVDDSQLPKDRFSAERLKGVDSTLKIQPAELGDSAVYLCASSFESSYEQYFGPGTRLTVT.

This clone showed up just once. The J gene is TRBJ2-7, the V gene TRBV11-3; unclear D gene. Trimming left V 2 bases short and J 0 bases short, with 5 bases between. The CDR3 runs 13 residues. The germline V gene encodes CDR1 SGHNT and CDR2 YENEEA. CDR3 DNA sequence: TGTGCCAGCAGCTTACACTACTCCTACGAGCAGTACTTC. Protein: CASSLHYSYEQYF.